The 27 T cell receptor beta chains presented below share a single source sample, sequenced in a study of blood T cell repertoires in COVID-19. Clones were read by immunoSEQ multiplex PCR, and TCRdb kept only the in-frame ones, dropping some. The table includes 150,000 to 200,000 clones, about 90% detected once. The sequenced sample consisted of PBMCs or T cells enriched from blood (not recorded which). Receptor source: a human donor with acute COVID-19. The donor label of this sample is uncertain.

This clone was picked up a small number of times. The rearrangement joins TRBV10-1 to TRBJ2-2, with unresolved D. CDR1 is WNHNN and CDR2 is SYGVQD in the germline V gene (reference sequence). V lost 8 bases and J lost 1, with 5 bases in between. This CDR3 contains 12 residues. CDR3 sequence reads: CASRENTGELFF. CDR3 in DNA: TGCGCCAGCCGCGAGAACACCGGGGAGCTGTTTTTT.

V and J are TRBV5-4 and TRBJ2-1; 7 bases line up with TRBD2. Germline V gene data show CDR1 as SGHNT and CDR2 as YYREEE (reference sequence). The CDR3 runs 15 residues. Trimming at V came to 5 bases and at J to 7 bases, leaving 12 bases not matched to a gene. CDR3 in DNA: TGTGCCAGCAGTTCTAAGCGGGGATTCCTAAATGAGCAGTTCTTC. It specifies CASSSKRGFLNEQFF. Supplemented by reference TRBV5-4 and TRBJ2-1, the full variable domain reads ETGVTQSPTHLIKTRGQQVTLRCSSQSGHNTVSWYQQALGQGPQFIFQYYREEENGRGNFPPRFSGLQFPNYSSELNVNALELDDSALYLCASSSKRGFLNEQFFGPGTRLTVL.

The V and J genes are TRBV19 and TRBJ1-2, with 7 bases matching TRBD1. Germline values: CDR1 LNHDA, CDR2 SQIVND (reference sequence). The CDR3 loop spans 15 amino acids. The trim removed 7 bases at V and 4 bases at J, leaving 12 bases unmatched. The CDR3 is CASTRSWDSLYGYTF. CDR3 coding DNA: TGTGCCAGTACTCGGTCGTGGGACAGCCTCTATGGCTACACCTTC. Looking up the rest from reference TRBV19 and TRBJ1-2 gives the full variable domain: DGGITQSPKYLFRKEGQNVTLSCEQNLNHDAMYWYRQDPGQGLRLIYYSQIVNDFQKGDIAEGYSVSREKKESFPLTVTSAQKNPTAFYLCASTRSWDSLYGYTFGSGTRLTVV.

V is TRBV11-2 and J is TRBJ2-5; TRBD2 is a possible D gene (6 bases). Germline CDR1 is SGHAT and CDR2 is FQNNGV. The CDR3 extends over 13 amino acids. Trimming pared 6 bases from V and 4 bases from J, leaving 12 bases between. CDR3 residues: CASRRDGPETQYF. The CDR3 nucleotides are TGTGCCAGCAGGCGGGACGGACCAGAGACCCAGTACTTC.

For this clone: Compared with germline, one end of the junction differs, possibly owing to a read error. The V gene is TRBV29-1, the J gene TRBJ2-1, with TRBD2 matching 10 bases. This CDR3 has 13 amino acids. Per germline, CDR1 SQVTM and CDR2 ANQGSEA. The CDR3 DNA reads TGCAGCGGGTCTACCGGGCTAGCGGGGGAGCGGTTCTTC. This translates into CSGSTGLAGERFF.

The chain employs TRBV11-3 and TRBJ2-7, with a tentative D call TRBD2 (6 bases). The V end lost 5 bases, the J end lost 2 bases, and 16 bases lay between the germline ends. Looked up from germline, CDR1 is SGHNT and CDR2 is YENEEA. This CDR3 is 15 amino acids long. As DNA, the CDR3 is TGTGCCAGCAGCCATGGTGGGGACTTGCCCTACGAGCAGTACTTC. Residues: CASSHGGDLPYEQYF.

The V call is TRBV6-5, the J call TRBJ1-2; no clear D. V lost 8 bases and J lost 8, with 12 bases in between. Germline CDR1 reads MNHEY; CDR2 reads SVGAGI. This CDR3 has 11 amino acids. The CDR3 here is CASRSREGYTF. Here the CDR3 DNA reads TGTGCCAGCCGGAGCCGGGAAGGCTACACCTTC.

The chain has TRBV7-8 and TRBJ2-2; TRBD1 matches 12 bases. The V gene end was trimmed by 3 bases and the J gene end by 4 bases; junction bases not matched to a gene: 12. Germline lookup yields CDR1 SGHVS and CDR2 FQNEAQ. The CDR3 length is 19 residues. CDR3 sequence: CASSFNRDRGRRGTGELFF. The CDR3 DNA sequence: TGTGCCAGCAGCTTTAACCGGGACAGGGGGCGCAGGGGCACCGGGGAGCTGTTTTTT. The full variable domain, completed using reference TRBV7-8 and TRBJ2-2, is GAGVSQSPRYKVAKRGQDVALRCDPISGHVSLFWYQQALGQGPEFLTYFQNEAQLDKSGLPSDRFFAERPEGSVSTLKIQRTQQEDSAVYLCASSFNRDRGRRGTGELFFGEGSRLTVL.

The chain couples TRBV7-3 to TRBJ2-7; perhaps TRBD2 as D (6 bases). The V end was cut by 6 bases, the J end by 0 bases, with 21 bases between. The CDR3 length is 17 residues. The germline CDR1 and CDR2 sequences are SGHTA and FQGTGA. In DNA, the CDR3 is TGTGCCAGCAGTCGTAGCGGTCTGGCCCGATTCTCCTACGAGCAGTACTTC. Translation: CASSRSGLARFSYEQYF.

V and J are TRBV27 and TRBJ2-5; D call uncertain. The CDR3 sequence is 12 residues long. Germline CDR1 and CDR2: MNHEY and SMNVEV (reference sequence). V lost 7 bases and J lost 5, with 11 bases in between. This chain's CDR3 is CASKHIGETQYF. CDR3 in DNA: TGTGCCAGCAAGCACATCGGGGAGACCCAGTACTTC.

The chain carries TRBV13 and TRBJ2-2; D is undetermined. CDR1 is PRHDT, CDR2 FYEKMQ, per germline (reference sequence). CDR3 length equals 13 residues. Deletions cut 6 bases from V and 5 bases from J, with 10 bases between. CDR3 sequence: CASRSSLTGELFF. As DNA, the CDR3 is TGTGCCAGCAGATCCTCTCTAACCGGGGAGCTGTTTTTT. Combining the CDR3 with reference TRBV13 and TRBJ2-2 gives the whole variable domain AAGVIQSPRHLIKEKRETATLKCYPIPRHDTVYWYQQGPGQDPQFLISFYEKMQSDKGSIPDRFSAQQFSDYHSELNMSSLELGDSALYFCASRSSLTGELFFGEGSRLTVL.

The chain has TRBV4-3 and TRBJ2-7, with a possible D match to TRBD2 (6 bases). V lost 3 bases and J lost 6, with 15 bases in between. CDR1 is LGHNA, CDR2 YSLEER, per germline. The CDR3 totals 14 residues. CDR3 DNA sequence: TGCGCCAGCAGCCACTTGGAGGGGAGTCGCGAGCAGTACTTC. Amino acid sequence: CASSHLEGSREQYF.

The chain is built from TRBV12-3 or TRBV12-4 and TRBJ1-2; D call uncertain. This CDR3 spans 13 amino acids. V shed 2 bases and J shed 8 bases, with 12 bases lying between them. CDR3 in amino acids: CASSLRGVTGYTF. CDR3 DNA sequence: TGTGCCAGCAGTTTAAGAGGAGTAACCGGCTACACCTTC.

CDR3 residues: CSVEGTIRGRGEAFF. For the CDR3, the DNA is TGCAGCGTTGAAGGGACGATCAGGGGCCGGGGTGAAGCTTTCTTT. The chain has TRBV29-1 and TRBJ1-1, with TRBD1 as a possible D gene (6 bases). Trimming cost V 1 base and J 7 bases, with 19 bases left between them. The CDR3 runs 15 residues. In germline, CDR1 is SQVTM, CDR2 ANQGSEA.

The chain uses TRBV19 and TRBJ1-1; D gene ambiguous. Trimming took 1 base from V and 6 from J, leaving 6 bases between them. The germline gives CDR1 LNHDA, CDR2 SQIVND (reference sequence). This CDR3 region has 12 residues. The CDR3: CASSIGIAEAFF. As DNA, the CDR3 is TGTGCCAGTAGTATAGGTATCGCTGAAGCTTTCTTT.

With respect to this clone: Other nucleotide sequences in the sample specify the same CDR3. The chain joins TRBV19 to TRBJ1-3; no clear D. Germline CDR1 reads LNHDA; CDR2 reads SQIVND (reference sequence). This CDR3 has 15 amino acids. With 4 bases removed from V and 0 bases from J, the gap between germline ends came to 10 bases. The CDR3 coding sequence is TGTGCCAGTAGTACCACCGGAGGCTCTGGAAACACCATATATTTT. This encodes CASSTTGGSGNTIYF.

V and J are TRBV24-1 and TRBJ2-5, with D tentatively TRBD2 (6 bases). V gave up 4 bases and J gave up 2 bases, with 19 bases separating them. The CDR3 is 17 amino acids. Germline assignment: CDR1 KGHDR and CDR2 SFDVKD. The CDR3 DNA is TGTGCCACCAGTGAGCGCGAGCCGGGACTCCAACAAGAGACCCAGTACTTC. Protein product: CATSEREPGLQQETQYF.

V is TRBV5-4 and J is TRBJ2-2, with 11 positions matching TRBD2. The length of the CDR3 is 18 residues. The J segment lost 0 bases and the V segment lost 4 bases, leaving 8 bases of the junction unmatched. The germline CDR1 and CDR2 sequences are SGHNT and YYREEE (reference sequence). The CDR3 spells CASSPPGLAVANTGELFF. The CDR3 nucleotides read TGTGCCAGCAGCCCACCGGGACTAGCGGTCGCGAACACCGGGGAGCTGTTTTTT.

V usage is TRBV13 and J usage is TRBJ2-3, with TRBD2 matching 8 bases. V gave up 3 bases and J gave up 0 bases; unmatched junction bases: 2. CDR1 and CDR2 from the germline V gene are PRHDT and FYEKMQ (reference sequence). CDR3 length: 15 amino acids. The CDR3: CASSLAGGSTDTQYF. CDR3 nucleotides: TGTGCCAGCAGCTTGGCGGGGGGCAGCACAGATACGCAGTATTTT.

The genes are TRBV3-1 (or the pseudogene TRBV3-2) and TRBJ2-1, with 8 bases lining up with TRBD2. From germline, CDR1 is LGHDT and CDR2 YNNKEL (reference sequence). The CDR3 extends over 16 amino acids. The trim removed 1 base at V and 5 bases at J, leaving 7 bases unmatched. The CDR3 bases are TGTGCCAGCAGCCAAGGAGCGGGGGTCATGGACAATGAGCAGTTCTTC. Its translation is CASSQGAGVMDNEQFF.

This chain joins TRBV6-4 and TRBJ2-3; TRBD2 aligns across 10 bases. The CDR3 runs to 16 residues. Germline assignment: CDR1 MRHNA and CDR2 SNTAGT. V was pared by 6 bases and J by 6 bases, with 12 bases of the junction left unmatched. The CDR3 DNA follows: TGTGCCAGCAGCCTCTTGGCTAGCGGGGGACGGGATACGCAGTATTTT. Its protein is CASSLLASGGRDTQYF.

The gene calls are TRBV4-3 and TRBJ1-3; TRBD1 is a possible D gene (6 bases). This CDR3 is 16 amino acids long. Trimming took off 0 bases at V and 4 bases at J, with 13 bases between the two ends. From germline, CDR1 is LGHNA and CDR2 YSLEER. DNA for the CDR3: TGCGCCAGCAGCCAAGATGCCCAGGGGAAAGGAAACACCATATATTTT. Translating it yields CASSQDAQGKGNTIYF.

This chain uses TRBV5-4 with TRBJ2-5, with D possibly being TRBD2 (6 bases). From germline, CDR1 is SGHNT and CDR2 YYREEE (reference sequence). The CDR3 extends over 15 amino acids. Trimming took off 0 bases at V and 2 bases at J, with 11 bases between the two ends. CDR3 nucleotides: TGTGCCAGCAGCTTGGGGACTACGGTGCAAGAGACCCAGTACTTC. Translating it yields CASSLGTTVQETQYF. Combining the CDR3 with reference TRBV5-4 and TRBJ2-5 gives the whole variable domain ETGVTQSPTHLIKTRGQQVTLRCSSQSGHNTVSWYQQALGQGPQFIFQYYREEENGRGNFPPRFSGLQFPNYSSELNVNALELDDSALYLCASSLGTTVQETQYFGPGTRLLVL.

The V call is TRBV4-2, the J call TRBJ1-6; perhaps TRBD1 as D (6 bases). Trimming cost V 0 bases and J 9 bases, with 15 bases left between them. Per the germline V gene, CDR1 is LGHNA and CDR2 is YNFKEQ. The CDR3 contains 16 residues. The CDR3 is CASSQEPGQGFSPLHF. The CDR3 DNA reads TGTGCCAGCAGCCAAGAACCGGGGCAGGGGTTTTCACCCCTCCACTTT.

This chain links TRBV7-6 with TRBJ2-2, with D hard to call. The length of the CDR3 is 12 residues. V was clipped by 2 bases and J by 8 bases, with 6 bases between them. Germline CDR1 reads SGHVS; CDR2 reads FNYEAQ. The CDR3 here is CASSLRSGELFF. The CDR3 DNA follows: TGTGCCAGCAGCTTACGGTCTGGGGAGCTGTTTTTT.

The CDR3 DNA reads TGTGCCAGCAGTTTAGGGAGTATCTCCGGGGAGCTGTTTTTT. Encoded protein: CASSLGSISGELFF. This chain uses TRBV27 with TRBJ2-2; TRBD2 might be the D (5 bases). Germline CDR1 reads MNHEY; CDR2 reads SMNVEV (reference sequence). V was pared by 2 bases and J by 6 bases, with 10 bases between. The CDR3 loop spans 14 amino acids.

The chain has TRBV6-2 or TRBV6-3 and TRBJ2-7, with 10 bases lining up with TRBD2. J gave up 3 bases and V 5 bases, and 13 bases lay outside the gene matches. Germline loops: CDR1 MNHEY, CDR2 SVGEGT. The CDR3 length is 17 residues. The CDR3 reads CASSHTMSGGANYEQYF. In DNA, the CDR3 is TGTGCCAGCAGTCATACAATGAGCGGGGGGGCCAACTACGAGCAGTACTTC.